This T cell receptor beta chain originates from a study of T cell repertoires and HLA-DP antigens. Study-level information: CD4+ T cells were cocultured with HeLa cells expressing HLA-DP. DNA input averaged roughly 200 ng in sorted CD137+CD4+ and around 1.2 ug in pre-culture CD4+.

This CDR3 comprises 11 residues. V was cut by 4 bases and J by 6 bases, with 5 bases left in between. Germline assignment: CDR1 MDHEN and CDR2 SYDVKM. Generated by immunoSEQ multiplex PCR, the TCRdb table keeps only in-frame clones and is missing some. In the table there are about 73,000 clones, around 80% of which are singletons. Regarding this clone: Its antigen is not known.

The chain is built from TRBV28 and TRBJ2-3; the D is unclear. The sequence was collected from a man aged 55 to 70 in good health and CMV-seronegative. Input material: CD4+ T cells from PBMCs. The CDR3 coding sequence is TGTGCCAGCAGTTCGGTCGATACGCAGTATTTT. As protein: CASSSVDTQYF.